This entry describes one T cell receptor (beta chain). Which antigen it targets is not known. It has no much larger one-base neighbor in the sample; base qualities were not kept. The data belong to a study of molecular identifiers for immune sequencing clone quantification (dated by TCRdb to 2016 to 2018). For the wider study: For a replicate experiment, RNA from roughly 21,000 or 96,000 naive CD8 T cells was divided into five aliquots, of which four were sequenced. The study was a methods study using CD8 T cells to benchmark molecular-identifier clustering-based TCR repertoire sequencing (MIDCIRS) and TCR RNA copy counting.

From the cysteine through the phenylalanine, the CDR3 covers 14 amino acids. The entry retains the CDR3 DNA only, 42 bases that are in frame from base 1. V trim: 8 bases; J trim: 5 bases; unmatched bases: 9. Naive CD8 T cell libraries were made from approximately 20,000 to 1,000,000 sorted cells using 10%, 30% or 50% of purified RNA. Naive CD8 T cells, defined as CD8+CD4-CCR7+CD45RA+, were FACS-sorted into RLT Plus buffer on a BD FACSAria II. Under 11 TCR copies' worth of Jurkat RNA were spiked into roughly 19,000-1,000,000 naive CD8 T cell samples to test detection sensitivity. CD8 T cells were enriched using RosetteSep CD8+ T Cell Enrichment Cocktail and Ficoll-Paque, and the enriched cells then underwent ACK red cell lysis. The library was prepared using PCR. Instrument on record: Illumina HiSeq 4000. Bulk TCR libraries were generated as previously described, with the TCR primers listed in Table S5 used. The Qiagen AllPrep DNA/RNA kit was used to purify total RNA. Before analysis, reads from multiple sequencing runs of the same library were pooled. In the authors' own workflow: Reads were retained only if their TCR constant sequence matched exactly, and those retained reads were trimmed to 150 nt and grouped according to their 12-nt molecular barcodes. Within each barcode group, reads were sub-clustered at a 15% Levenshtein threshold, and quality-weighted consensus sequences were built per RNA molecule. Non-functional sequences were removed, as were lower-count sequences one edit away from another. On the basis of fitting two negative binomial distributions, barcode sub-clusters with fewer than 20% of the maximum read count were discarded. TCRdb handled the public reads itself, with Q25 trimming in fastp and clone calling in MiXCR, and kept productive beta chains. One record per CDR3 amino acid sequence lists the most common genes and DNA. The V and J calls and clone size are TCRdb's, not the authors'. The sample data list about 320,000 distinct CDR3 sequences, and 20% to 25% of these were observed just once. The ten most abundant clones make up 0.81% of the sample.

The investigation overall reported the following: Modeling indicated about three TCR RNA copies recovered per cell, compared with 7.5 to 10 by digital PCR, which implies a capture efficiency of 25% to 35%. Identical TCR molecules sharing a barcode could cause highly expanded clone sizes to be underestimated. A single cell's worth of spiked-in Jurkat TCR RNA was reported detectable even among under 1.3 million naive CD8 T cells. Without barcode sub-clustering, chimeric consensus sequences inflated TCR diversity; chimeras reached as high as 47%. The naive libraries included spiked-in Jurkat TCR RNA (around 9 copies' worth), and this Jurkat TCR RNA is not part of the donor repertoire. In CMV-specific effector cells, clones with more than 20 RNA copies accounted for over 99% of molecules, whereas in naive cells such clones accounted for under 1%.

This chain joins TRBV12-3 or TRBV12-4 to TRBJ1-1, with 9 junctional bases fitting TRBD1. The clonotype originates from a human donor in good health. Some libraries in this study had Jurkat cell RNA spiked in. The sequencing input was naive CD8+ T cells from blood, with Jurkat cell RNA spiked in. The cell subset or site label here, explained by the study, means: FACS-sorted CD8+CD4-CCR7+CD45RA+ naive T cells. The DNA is TGTGCCAGCTGTTCGACAGGGGGACAAACTGAAGCTTTCTTT. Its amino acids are CASCSTGGQTEAFF.